This T cell receptor (beta chain) is from a study of T-cell memory formation after mild COVID-19 (dated by TCRdb to the early 2020s). Notes on the research overall: Most TCR sequence clusters were specific to one of the two donors. T-cell clones expanding and contracting after mild COVID-19 in a couple of donors were tracked by longitudinal TCRalpha and TCRbeta repertoire sequencing. The cohort comprised two young, previously healthy adult volunteers, one female and one male.

Ficoll-Paque density gradient centrifugation was the method used to isolate PBMCs. This clonotype was recorded a few times. This clone's antigen is unknown. No per-base quality is available; no much larger clone lies one base away. Here is what the overall study found, with its caveats: The study included only two mild cases, and larger cohorts that include severe cases with pre-infection samples were judged to be necessary. Whether the second-wave clones peaking on day 37 were SARS-CoV-2 specific was not confirmed. From day 15 to 85, contracting clones showed balanced CD4/CD8 phenotypes, whereas a second wave of clones that expanded from day 15 to 37 leaned towards CD4+. Contracting CD4+ clones were located mainly in the CM and EM memory subsets, whereas CD8+ clones were found to be enriched in EMRA. Some responding clones were found in pre-infection memory, which suggests that pre-existing cross-reactive memory T cells took part in the SARS-CoV-2 response.

Including cysteine and phenylalanine, the CDR3 has 15 amino acids. CDR3 DNA only is kept here, 45 bases in frame from base 1. From the germline V gene, CDR1 is SGHVS and CDR2 is FNYEAQ. V is reduced by 1 base and J by 5 bases, leaving a spacing of 14 bases between them. Sequencing took place on an Illumina NovaSeq 6000. TCRalpha and TCRbeta cDNA libraries were built by 5'RACE with constant-segment primers, adding sample barcodes and unique molecular identifiers. RNA was extracted from every sample with Trizol reagent. Library amplification was performed in two PCR steps, and a second sample barcode and Illumina TruSeq adapters were introduced in the second step. Sequencing of libraries was performed on an Illumina NovaSeq with 2 x 150 bp paired-end reads. The original pipeline was this. The reads were demultiplexed and collapsed into UMI-guided consensus sequences using migec v1.2.7. Using mixcr v2.1.11, UMI consensuses were aligned to TRA and TRB V and J templates and then assembled into clonotypes. A clonotype was counted as expanded or contracted only when both edgeR and NoisET called the clonotype significant, with the noise models trained on biological replicates. For edgeR calls, a false discovery rate-adjusted p below 0.01 and a log2 fold-change threshold of 1 were applied. PCA with hierarchical clustering of max-normalized trajectories of the 1000 most abundant clonotypes was used as exploratory dynamics analysis. Separately sequenced CD4+ and CD8+ repertoires were used to assign a CD4 or CD8 phenotype to each responding clone. TCRdb took the public reads, trimmed them with fastp at Q25, ran MiXCR for clone calling and kept in-frame beta chains. When rows share a CDR3 protein, they turn into one entry using the most common DNA and genes. Here the V and J calls rest on TCRdb's processing, not on the authors' analysis. The sample has about 310,000 distinct CDR3 sequences on record, 15% to 20% of them singletons. Of the sample, more than 20% is held by the ten largest clones.

Source material: PBMCs or a T cell subset sorted from them (not recorded which). This TCR came from a man between 18 and 29 years old who had mild COVID-19 (a few samples of this study predate the infection). The sample titles of this study are shuffled in the database, so cell type and time point are left out; the donor was told from shared clones. The rearrangement joined TRBV7-6 to TRBJ2-5, with a weak D call of TRBD2 (6 bases match). In nucleotide form, the sequence is TGTGCCAGCAGCTTAGACGGGAACGCGGGGGAGACCCAGTACTTC. This yields the protein CASSLDGNAGETQYF. This CDR3, with the reference TRBV7-6 and TRBJ2-5 proteins standing in past its ends, gives the full variable domain GAGVSQSPRYKVTKRGQDVALRCDPISGHVSLYWYRQALGQGPEFLTYFNYEAQQDKSGLPNDRFSAERPEGSISTLTIQRTEQRDSAMYRCASSLDGNAGETQYFGPGTRLLVL.